The present entry profiles one TCR beta chain with its context. This receptor's antigen is unknown. Nothing much larger sits one base from this clone, and base qualities are not available. The time point label here, explained by the study, means: cells obtained before transplantation from donor or recipient. CD3+CD4+ and CD3+CD8+ populations were FACS-sorted from unstimulated pre-transplant donor and recipient cells taken from spleen or lymph nodes. Receptors were amplified or captured by the immunoSEQ multiplex PCR assay. For most patients, genomic DNA was isolated using the Qiagen DNeasy Blood and Tissue Kit and was shipped frozen to Adaptive Biotechnologies for TCR sequencing. High-throughput TCR-beta CDR3 sequencing of genomic DNA from most patients was performed by Adaptive Biotechnologies. As for how the authors treated the data: TCR sequencing data were retrieved from Adaptive's ImmunoSEQ software for 15 to 20 patients, whereas a few other patients were processed with MiXCR and VDJtools. To correct CD4 versus CD8 sorting errors, any sequence found in both subsets at a frequency ratio below 5:1 was removed. CDR3 nucleotide sequences shared by donor and recipient were removed because the origin of these sequences could not be assigned. To be classed as alloreactive, a clone needed at least 2-fold expansion over unstimulated cells and a minimum CFSE-low frequency of 0.002% (template counts) or 0.001% (read counts). Clones detected in sequenced pre-transplant spleen, lymph node, or MLR CFSE-low populations of the donor or recipient were defined as mappable. The cumulative frequency of alloreactive clones was calculated as a percentage of all sequences, weighted by copy number. This is the immuneACCESS table as TCRdb keeps it, with only in-frame sequences that have V and J called. A part of the clones is gone; compared with another copy, unresolved V genes explain less than half, and the rest is unexplained. V and J calls and clone size are as listed in that table; D and trimming were resolved from the DNA. The sample profile shows about 100,000 clones; over 75% of them were found once. Roughly 0.95% of the sample is in the top ten clones.

This sample was taken from a study of graft-versus-host responses after intestinal transplantation (dated by TCRdb to the early 2020s). The study in broad terms: Recipients received multivisceral, liver-intestinal, or isolated intestinal transplants. Bulk TCR-beta CDR3 sequencing was used to track graft-versus-host and host-versus-graft alloreactive T cell clones in the graft, circulation and bone marrow after intestinal transplantation. A peak of at least 4% donor T cells among recipient peripheral blood mononuclear cells was the definition used for donor T cell macrochimerism. The cohort enrolled some 24 intestinal transplant recipients, one of whom was a retransplant, and a few patients without pretransplant specimens were excluded. Rather than being sequenced by the commercial service, samples from a few later patients were sequenced in-house on an Illumina MiSeq and processed with MiXCR. To identify alloreactive clones, pre-transplant mixed lymphocyte reaction products were sequenced and then compared with unstimulated pre-transplant donor and recipient T cells. Anti-thymocyte globulin induction was given to all recipients, followed by maintenance tacrolimus and steroids for two to four years. The research as a whole found: GvH clones turned up in recipient bone marrow, with some appearing earlier in ileal mucosa or blood, a pattern consistent with an intestinal mucosal origin. In patients with donor T cell macrochimerism, the allografts had high GvH to HvG T cell clonal ratios. Early after transplant, peak levels of circulating GvH clones were found to be associated with declines in HvG clones. The relatively low number and heterogeneity of intestinal transplant patients limited the conclusions.

In the germline V gene, CDR1 corresponds to SGHRS and CDR2 to YFSETQ. V loses 4 bases of germline sequence and J loses 3 bases, and the interval between the two ends is 28 bases. The CDR3 holds 19 amino acids from the cysteine to the phenylalanine. The retained sequence is limited to the CDR3, 57 bases, with the frame set at the first base. This TCR came from a human donor who was the organ donor for an intestinal transplant. This chain is built from TRBV5-1 and TRBJ2-5; the D call is tentative, TRBD1 or TRBD2, as each matches 5 bases. The material sequenced was unstimulated CD4+ T cells sorted from spleen or lymph node cells, taken before transplant. The sequenced DNA is TGCGCCAGCAGCGGCCAGGGCGGGCTAACCCGGGCCAAAGAAGAGACCCAGTACTTC. Protein translation: CASSGQGGLTRAKEETQYF.